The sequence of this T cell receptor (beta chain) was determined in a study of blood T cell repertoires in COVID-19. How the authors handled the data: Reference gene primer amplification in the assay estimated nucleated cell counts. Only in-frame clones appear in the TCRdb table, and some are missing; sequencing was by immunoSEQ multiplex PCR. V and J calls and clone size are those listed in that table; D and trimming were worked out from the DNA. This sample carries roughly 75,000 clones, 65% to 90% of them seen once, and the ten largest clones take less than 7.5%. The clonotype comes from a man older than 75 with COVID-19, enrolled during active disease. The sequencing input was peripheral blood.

The CDR3 loop is CASSLLTGAGTDTQYF. As DNA, the CDR3 is TGTGCCAGCAGCTTGCTCACAGGGGCGGGCACAGATACGCAGTATTTT. The V gene is TRBV5-4, the J gene TRBJ2-3; 7 nucleotides align to TRBD1. With V trimmed by 1 base and J by 1 base, 6 bases remained unmatched. Germline V CDR1 and CDR2: SGHNT, YYREEE (reference sequence). The CDR3 contains 16 residues.